The source of this TCR beta chain is a study of blood T cell repertoires in COVID-19. CDR1 is LGHNA, CDR2 YNFKEQ, per germline. The V gene lost 0 bases and the J gene lost 3 bases, with 9 bases spanning the gap. The CDR3 covers 14 residues. Original handling: Amplification of reference gene primers was used by the study to estimate nucleated cell counts. Some clones are missing from TCRdb's copy, which holds only in-frame ones; the method was immunoSEQ multiplex PCR. V and J calls and clone size are as listed in that table; D and trimming were resolved from the DNA. The table lists roughly 72,000 clones, just over 85% of them singletons.

The receptor's source is a human donor in a cohort sampled during active COVID-19. The source material was peripheral blood. V and J are TRBV4-2 and TRBJ2-7; the D gene is possibly TRBD2 (6 bases). Here the CDR3 reads CASSQERLDYEQYF. CDR3 DNA sequence: TGTGCCAGCAGCCAAGAAAGACTAGACTACGAGCAGTACTTC.